Only a few counts were recorded for the clone carrying this T cell receptor beta chain. This sample was included in a study of blood T cell repertoires in COVID-19. The assay was immunoSEQ multiplex PCR, and TCRdb's table has in-frame clones only and misses some. The repertoire has over 70,000 clones, around three quarters of them found once; the top ten carry around 10%. The CDR3 contains 14 residues. Germline CDR1 is SGHRS and CDR2 is YFSETQ. V was clipped by 3 bases and J by 7 bases; unmatched bases: 3. The chain employs TRBV5-1 and TRBJ2-7, with 14 bases that match TRBD2. The receptor was derived from a woman aged 70-85 years with acute or convalescent COVID-19. Material for sequencing was peripheral blood. The CDR3 protein is CASSWGLAGEEQYF. CDR3 in DNA: TGCGCCAGCAGCTGGGGACTAGCGGGAGAAGAGCAGTACTTC.